The TCR beta chain under discussion was sequenced for a study of T cell responses to AZD1222 COVID-19 vaccine. Study outcomes and limitations: Just a handful of AZD1222 recipients tested seropositive at baseline. Targets within unmutated variant regions were reportedly found for nearly half of spike-specific TCRs. Spike-specific TCR repertoires showed rising breadth and depth after two AZD1222 doses. Clonal diversity was possibly underestimated, and the donors were mostly white British, with more females.

On this clone: Its antigen remains unknown.

Generated by immunoSEQ multiplex PCR, the TCRdb table keeps only in-frame clones and is missing some. The table includes some 130,000 clones, about 80% detected once. The CDR3 runs to 16 residues. Germline-derived CDR1 and CDR2 are LNHNV and YYDKDF (reference sequence). Trimming left V 3 bases short and J 4 bases short, with 19 bases between. The clonotype comes from an adult in good health. This material consisted of peripheral blood, taken on day 0 of AZD1222 vaccination. The chain has TRBV15 and TRBJ2-7; D may be TRBD1 (6 bases). As DNA, the CDR3 is TGTGCCACCAGCAGTACGGTGGACAGCCAACCATACGAGCAGTACTTC. It is translated as CATSSTVDSQPYEQYF.